This entry lists 23 T cell receptor beta chains sequenced from one sample in a study of OX40 agonist ivuxolimab in advanced cancers. TCRdb's copy holds only in-frame clones and misses some; the assay was immunoSEQ multiplex PCR. The data show around 70,000 clones, with around 88% seen just once and around 3% held by the top ten. Sequenced here: CD4+ or CD8+ T cells sorted from blood, sampled in a trial of the OX40 agonist ivuxolimab. These receptor sequences come from an adult with an advanced solid tumor such as melanoma, head and neck, liver or kidney cancer.

The rearrangement uses TRBV11-3 and TRBJ2-2, with D possibly TRBD1 on 6 matching bases. This CDR3 spans 13 amino acids. Per the germline V gene, CDR1 is SGHNT and CDR2 is YENEEA. Trimming pared 2 bases from V and 11 bases from J, leaving 12 bases between. This CDR3 is CASSLIGGEELFF. CDR3 DNA: TGTGCCAGCAGCTTAATAGGGGGTGAAGAGCTGTTTTTT.

This chain uses TRBV28 with TRBJ1-1; no clear D. The germline CDR1 and CDR2 sequences are MDHEN and SYDVKM. The CDR3 is 14 residues long. Trimming removed 3 bases at V and 7 bases at J, with 15 bases between. The CDR3 region has the DNA TGTGCCAGCAGTTTGTTTCAGGTGCGGAGTGAAGCTTTCTTT. Encoded protein: CASSLFQVRSEAFF.

V is TRBV6-4 and J is TRBJ2-1; 7 bases agree with TRBD2. This CDR3 contains 16 residues. Germline CDR1 is MRHNA and CDR2 is SNTAGT. V gave up 1 base and J gave up 6 bases; unmatched junction bases: 9. The chain's CDR3 is CASSDYAGASGNEQFF. The CDR3 nucleotides read TGTGCCAGCAGTGACTATGCGGGAGCCTCCGGCAATGAGCAGTTCTTC.

This chain uses TRBV6-1 with TRBJ1-1, with 9 bases identical to TRBD1. The V and J ends lost 5 bases and 4 bases, in that order; junction bases with no gene match: 8. Per germline, CDR1 MNHNS and CDR2 SASEGT. CDR3 size: 15 residues. The CDR3 DNA sequence: TGTGCCAGCAGTCTCTCCGGGACAGGGCTCACTGAAGCTTTCTTT. The encoded protein is CASSLSGTGLTEAFF.

This chain connects TRBV30 to TRBJ2-4; a possible D gene is TRBD1 (6 bases). Trimming took off 2 bases at V and 1 base at J, with 18 bases between the two ends. Germline-derived CDR1 and CDR2 are GTSNPN and SVGIG (reference sequence). This CDR3 has 17 amino acids. For the CDR3, the DNA is TGTGCCTGGAGTCCGATGGGGGCAAGCTGGGCCAAAAACATTCAGTACTTC. Translating it yields CAWSPMGASWAKNIQYF.

CDR3: CASSGGLTDTDTQYF. In DNA form, the CDR3 reads TGTGCCAGCAGCGGAGGACTAACCGACACAGATACGCAGTATTTT. V and J are TRBV11-2 and TRBJ2-3; weak D call: TRBD2 (6 bases). The V and J ends lost 5 bases and 2 bases respectively, with 14 bases between them. The CDR3 loop spans 15 amino acids. Germline V gives CDR1 SGHAT, CDR2 FQNNGV.

The chain couples TRBV29-1 to TRBJ2-1; TRBD2 matches at 9 bases. Germline CDR1 is SQVTM and CDR2 is ANQGSEA. J gave up 3 bases and V 4 bases, and 4 bases lay outside the gene matches. This CDR3 spans 14 amino acids. CDR3 coding DNA: TGCAGCGTTGTTGCGACTAGCGGCTACAATGAGCAGTTCTTC. Translated: CSVVATSGYNEQFF.

CDR3 in amino acids: CASRGVAKNIQYF. The CDR3 nucleotides read TGTGCCTCCAGAGGGGTCGCCAAAAACATTCAGTACTTC. The rearrangement joins TRBV6-5 to TRBJ2-4; D may match TRBD1 or TRBD2 (5 bases each). Germline lookup yields CDR1 MNHEY and CDR2 SVGAGI. There are 13 residues in the CDR3. V dropped 11 bases and J dropped 1 base, with 12 bases sitting between them.

The V and J genes are TRBV5-4 and TRBJ1-1; 9 nucleotides agree with TRBD1. This CDR3 has 15 amino acids. Trimming removed 4 bases from V and 5 bases from J; junction bases left unmatched: 9. Germline CDR1 and CDR2: SGHNT and YYREEE (reference sequence). For the CDR3, the DNA is TGTGCCAGCAGCCGCACGGACAGGGGTCAAACTGAAGCTTTCTTT. Translation gives CASSRTDRGQTEAFF.

The V and J genes are TRBV6-1 and TRBJ1-2, with D perhaps matching TRBD1 (6 bases). The CDR3 is 15 amino acids. V was cut by 7 bases and J by 6 bases, with 21 bases left in between. Germline-derived CDR1 and CDR2 are MNHNS and SASEGT. CDR3 sequence reads: CASTNRANSPNGYTF. The CDR3 DNA is TGTGCCAGCACAAACAGGGCCAATTCACCAAATGGCTACACCTTC.

This clone was recorded only once. The CDR3 spells CASSLGGGQEVNEQFF. CDR3 sequence (DNA): TGTGCCAGCAGCTTAGGTGGGGGGCAGGAAGTCAATGAGCAGTTCTTC. The V gene is TRBV7-8, the J gene TRBJ2-1; D may match TRBD1 or TRBD2 (6 bases each). Germline V gene data show CDR1 as SGHVS and CDR2 as FQNEAQ. There are 16 residues in the CDR3. Trimming took 1 base from V and 6 from J, leaving 16 bases between them.

The chain carries TRBV6-5 and TRBJ2-3; D uncertain. Germline-derived CDR1 and CDR2 are MNHEY and SVGAGI. Trimming cost V 0 bases and J 5 bases, with 9 bases left between them. This CDR3 comprises 14 residues. CDR3 in DNA: TGTGCCAGCAGTTACTCGATTGTACAAGATACGCAGTATTTT. Translation: CASSYSIVQDTQYF.

The chain uses TRBV7-3 and TRBJ2-2; 10 positions agree with TRBD1. This CDR3 has 16 residues. V shed 5 bases and J 4 bases; nucleotides not matched to a gene: 7. Germline loops: CDR1 SGHTA, CDR2 FQGTGA. The CDR3 loop is CASSAPGQGITGELFF. CDR3 nucleotides: TGTGCCAGCAGCGCTCCGGGACAGGGGATCACCGGGGAGCTGTTTTTT.

The J gene is TRBJ2-7, the V gene TRBV5-1, with a weak D call TRBD1 (6 bases). This CDR3 region has 16 residues. The germline CDR1 and CDR2 sequences are SGHRS and YFSETQ. The V gene lost 0 bases and the J gene lost 6 bases, with 19 bases spanning the gap. DNA for the CDR3: TGCGCCAGCAGCTTGGAGGGGCTAGGGGGACATCGCGAGCAGTACTTC. It yields the protein CASSLEGLGGHREQYF.

The chain couples TRBV28 to TRBJ1-2; D remains ambiguous. CDR3 size: 14 residues. Between the trimmed V and J ends, which lost 4 bases and 5 bases, there was a span of 14 bases. Germline V gene lookup returns CDR1 MDHEN and CDR2 SYDVKM. CDR3 protein: CASSYSHTTYGYTF. CDR3 nucleotide sequence: TGTGCCAGCAGTTATTCCCATACTACGTATGGCTACACCTTC.

The V and J genes are TRBV6-5 and TRBJ2-2; tentative D call: TRBD1 (6 bases). Germline CDR1 is MNHEY and CDR2 is SVGAGI. This CDR3 region has 16 residues. V was cut by 0 bases and J by 8 bases, with 16 bases left in between. The CDR3 region has the DNA TGTGCCAGCAGTTACTCGTTGGGGGCGCAGGGAGGGGAGCTGTTTTTT. It specifies CASSYSLGAQGGELFF.

This clone has just a few counts. The chain is built from TRBV6-1 and TRBJ1-5; no reliable D call. Germline CDR1 is MNHNS and CDR2 is SASEGT. This CDR3 spans 16 amino acids. Between the trimmed V and J ends, which lost 2 bases and 0 bases, there was a span of 11 bases. The CDR3, as DNA: TGTGCCAGCAGTGAACGGGCAGCTAATAGCAATCAGCCCCAGCATTTT. Protein sequence: CASSERAANSNQPQHF.

The chain recombines TRBV28 with TRBJ2-1; D remains ambiguous. Trimming shortened V by 5 bases and J by 5 bases, and 10 bases separated the two germline ends. The CDR3 has 13 residues. Per germline, CDR1 MDHEN and CDR2 SYDVKM. CDR3 in amino acids: CASSIFQDNEQFF. The CDR3 region has the DNA TGTGCCAGCAGTATATTCCAAGACAATGAGCAGTTCTTC.

The chain has TRBV28 and TRBJ1-2; D not certain. This CDR3 spans 16 amino acids. Between the trimmed V and J ends, which lost 7 bases and 7 bases, there was a span of 25 bases. The V gene's germline CDR1 is MDHEN and CDR2 SYDVKM. The CDR3 coding sequence is TGTGCCAGCATAGGCTTGTCTGGTGGGGTTTCCGGTGGCTACACCTTC. Translated, it gives CASIGLSGGVSGGYTF.

V is TRBV7-9 and J is TRBJ2-5; tentatively, D is TRBD1 (7 bases). The CDR3 has 15 residues. Deletions cut 2 bases from V and 5 bases from J, with 15 bases between. Germline V gene data show CDR1 as SEHNR and CDR2 as FQNEAQ (reference sequence). The CDR3 loop reads CASSLRRGRGETQYF. The CDR3 bases are TGTGCCAGCAGCTTAAGGAGGGGGCGTGGGGAGACCCAGTACTTC. Supplemented by reference TRBV7-9 and TRBJ2-5, the full variable domain reads DTGVSQNPRHKITKRGQNVTFRCDPISEHNRLYWYRQTLGQGPEFLTYFQNEAQLEKSRLLSDRFSAERPKGSFSTLEIQRTEQGDSAMYLCASSLRRGRGETQYFGPGTRLLVL.

The rearrangement uses TRBV30 and TRBJ2-1; 12 bases align to TRBD1. There are 15 residues in the CDR3. V shed 3 bases and J 7 bases; nucleotides not matched to a gene: 7. The germline V gene encodes CDR1 GTSNPN and CDR2 SVGIG (reference sequence). The CDR3 loop is CAWRGQGAVWNEQFF. The CDR3 nucleotides are TGTGCCTGGAGGGGACAGGGGGCAGTCTGGAATGAGCAGTTCTTC. The entire variable domain, with the rest obtained from reference TRBV30 and TRBJ2-1, is as follows: SQTIHQWPATLVQPVGSPLSLECTVEGTSNPNLYWYRQAAGRGLQLLFYSVGIGQISSEVPQNLSASRPQDRQFILSSKKLLLSDSGFYLCAWRGQGAVWNEQFFGPGTRLTVL.

The V and J genes are TRBV11-3 and TRBJ2-5, with D possibly matching TRBD2 (5 bases). V lost 5 bases and J 5 bases, leaving 18 bases between the germline ends. The CDR3 sequence is 15 residues long. Per germline, CDR1 SGHNT and CDR2 YENEEA. CDR3 sequence (DNA): TGTGCCAGCAGCAAAGCTAGCCCGAGCGGCGAGACCCAGTACTTC. Amino acids: CASSKASPSGETQYF.

The CDR3 is CASSPRGLSWKGANVLTF. The CDR3 DNA reads as TGTGCCAGCAGCCCCAGGGGCCTCAGCTGGAAAGGGGCCAACGTCCTGACTTTC. The chain employs TRBV14 and TRBJ2-6, with a weak D call TRBD1 (6 bases). The V end lost 4 bases, the J end lost 4 bases, and 20 bases lay between the germline ends. Per the germline V gene, CDR1 is SGHDN and CDR2 is FVKESK. The CDR3 spans 18 residues.